This T cell receptor (beta chain) appears in the sequencing data of a study (dated by TCRdb to 2014 to 2015). At the level of the whole study: The study examined whether tumor-infiltrating Tregs in breast cancer are drawn from blood Tregs or arise in situ by conversion from other CD4+ T cell subsets. General study outcomes and caveats: Tumor memory CD4+ T cell TCR gene usage clustered with blood and lymph node memory CD4+ cells and lymph node naive CD4+ cells. Tumor-infiltrating Treg TCR alpha and beta sequences overlapped most with tumor naive CD4+ T cells, then with blood naive CD4+ T cells. Rather than covering whole repertoires, validation in the larger cohort was restricted to a single TCR beta V-J rearrangement.

Amplification of full-length TCR variable regions was done by 5' RACE PCR using constant-region reverse primers, and this step was followed by semi-nested PCR with Nested Universal Primer A. The ReliaPrep RNA Cell Miniprep System was used to extract total RNA, which was then reverse transcribed into 5'RACE-ready cDNA with the SMARTer RACE 5'/3' Kit. Multiplex adaptors were used to barcode the full-length TCR alpha and beta libraries, which were then sequenced on an Illumina MiSeq. Per the original workflow: Sequencing data were pooled across the five patients for each of nine subset-tissue groups and compared by unsupervised clustering of TCR gene usage. The Morisita-Horn index was used to calculate repertoire similarity, with shared sequences weighted according to their contribution to each repertoire. TCRdb reanalyzed the raw reads on its own, using fastp at Q25 for trimming and MiXCR for clone calling, and kept in-frame beta chains. Rows are unified per CDR3 protein, each entry keeping the most common DNA and genes. TCRdb, rather than the study authors, made the V and J calls. Here the sample has some 37,000 distinct CDR3 sequences; 18% occur a single time. The ten largest clonotypes hold approximately 2.9% of the sample.

V is pared back by 5 bases and J by 3 bases, with 10 bases lying between the germline termini. CDR1 and CDR2 are drawn from the germline V gene: SGHVS, FQNEAQ. Reading from cysteine to phenylalanine, the CDR3 counts 13 amino acids. CDR3 DNA is the only sequence kept; it has 39 bases, read in frame from the first base. As to this clonotype: Its antigen has not been determined. Within one base of it there is no much larger clone, and no base qualities were kept.

The Miltenyi Naive CD4+ T Cell Isolation kit was used to purify naive CD4+ T cells, and Tregs were depleted with CD25 microbeads. Tregs, naive and memory CD4+ T cells from tumor, blood and ipsilateral draining lymph nodes of a handful of breast cancer patients underwent full-length TCR alpha and beta sequencing. Tumor tissue and lymph nodes from ipsilateral axillary dissection were perfused with PBS, minced and digested with collagenase I and hyaluronidase. Ficoll density gradient centrifugation was used to isolate mononuclear cells from either lymph nodes or less than 55 ml of peripheral blood. Sorted cell populations were confirmed by FACS to exceed 90% purity.

Sequencing input: naive CD4+ T cells sorted from a lymph node. Explained via the paper, the cell subset or site label denotes: naive CD4+ T cells, CD4+CD45RA+CD25-. The TCR was taken from a female donor with breast cancer. The sequence joins TRBV7-8 to TRBJ1-2; the D gene cannot be named for sure. The CDR3 reads CASSLRKDYGYTF. The base sequence is TGTGCCAGCAGCCTAAGAAAGGACTATGGCTACACCTTC.